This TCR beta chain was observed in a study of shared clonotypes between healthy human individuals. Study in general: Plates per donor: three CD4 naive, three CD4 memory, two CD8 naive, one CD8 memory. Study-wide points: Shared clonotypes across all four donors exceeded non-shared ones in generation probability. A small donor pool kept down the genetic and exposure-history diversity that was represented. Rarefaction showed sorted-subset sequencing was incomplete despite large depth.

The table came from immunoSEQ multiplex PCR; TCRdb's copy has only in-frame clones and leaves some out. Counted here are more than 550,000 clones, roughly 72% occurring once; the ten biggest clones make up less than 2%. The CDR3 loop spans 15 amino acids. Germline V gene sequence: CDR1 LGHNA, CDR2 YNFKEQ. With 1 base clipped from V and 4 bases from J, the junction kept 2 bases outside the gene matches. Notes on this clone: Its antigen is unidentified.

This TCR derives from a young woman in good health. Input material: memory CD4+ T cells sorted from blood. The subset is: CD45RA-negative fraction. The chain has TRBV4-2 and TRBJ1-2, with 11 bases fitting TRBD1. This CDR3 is CASSQAGTGGYGYTF. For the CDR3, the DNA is TGTGCCAGCAGCCAAGCCGGGACAGGGGGCTATGGCTACACCTTC.